This TCR beta chain is from a study of beta chain features in type 1 diabetes. Study-level background: No patient-donor differences in age, gender, total cells or subset yield.

General observations from the study: Naive, central memory and Treg TCRB repertoires appeared more alike in patients than in healthy donors. TCRB CDR3s from Type 1 diabetes patients were moderately but significantly shorter in all four CD4+ subsets.

Expressed TCRB transcripts got sequenced, as all isolated RNA was reverse transcribed. Profiling relied on immunoSEQ multiplex PCR, and the TCRdb table lists in-frame clones only, not all of them. The sample lists about 230,000 clones, about a sixth occurring once. Every sorted population was more than 95% pure. With regard to this clone: Antigen unknown.

Per the germline V gene, CDR1 is SGHTA and CDR2 is FQGNSA. The CDR3 loop spans 13 amino acids. V lost 5 bases and J lost 7, with 12 bases in between. The chain uses TRBV7-2 and TRBJ2-1, with a tentative D call TRBD2 (6 bases). The sample consisted of naive CD4+ T cells from blood. The receptor was isolated from a man aged 25 to 45 with type 1 diabetes. The CDR3 sequence is CASSLRTTNEQFF. CDR3 sequence (DNA): TGTGCCAGCAGCCTTAGGACTACTAATGAGCAGTTCTTC.